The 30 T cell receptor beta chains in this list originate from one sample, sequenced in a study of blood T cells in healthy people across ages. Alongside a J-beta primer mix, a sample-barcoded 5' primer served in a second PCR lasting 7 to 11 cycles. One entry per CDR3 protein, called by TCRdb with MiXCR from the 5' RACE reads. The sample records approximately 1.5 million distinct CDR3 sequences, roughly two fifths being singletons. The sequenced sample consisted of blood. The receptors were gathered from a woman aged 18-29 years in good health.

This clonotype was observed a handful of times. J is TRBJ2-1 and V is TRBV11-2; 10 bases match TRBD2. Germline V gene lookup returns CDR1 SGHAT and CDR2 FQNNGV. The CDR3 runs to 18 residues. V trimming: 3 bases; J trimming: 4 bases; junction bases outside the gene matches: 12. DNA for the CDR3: TGTGCCAGCAGCTTGTTAGCGGGAGGCCCGAATTTTTACAATGAGCAGTTCTTC. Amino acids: CASSLLAGGPNFYNEQFF.

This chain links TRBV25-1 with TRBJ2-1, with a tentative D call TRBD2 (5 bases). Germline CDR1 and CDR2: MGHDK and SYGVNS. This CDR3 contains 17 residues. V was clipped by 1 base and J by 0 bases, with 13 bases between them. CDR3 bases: TGTGCCAGCAGTGAATGGGGAGAGCGTGACTCCTACAATGAGCAGTTCTTC. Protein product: CASSEWGERDSYNEQFF.

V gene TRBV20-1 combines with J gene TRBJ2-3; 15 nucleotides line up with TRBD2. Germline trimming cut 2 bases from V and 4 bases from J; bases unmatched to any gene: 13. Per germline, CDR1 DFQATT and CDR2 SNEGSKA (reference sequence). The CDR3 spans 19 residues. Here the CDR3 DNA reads TGCAGTGCTAGATGGACAGCAGGGACTAGCGGGGGGCGTTCAGATACGCAGTATTTT. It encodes CSARWTAGTSGGRSDTQYF.

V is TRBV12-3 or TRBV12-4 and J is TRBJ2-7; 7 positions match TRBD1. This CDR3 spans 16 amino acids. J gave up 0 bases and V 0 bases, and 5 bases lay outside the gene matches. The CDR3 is CASSLATGASSYEQYF. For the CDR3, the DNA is TGTGCCAGCAGTTTAGCTACAGGGGCTAGCTCCTACGAGCAGTACTTC.

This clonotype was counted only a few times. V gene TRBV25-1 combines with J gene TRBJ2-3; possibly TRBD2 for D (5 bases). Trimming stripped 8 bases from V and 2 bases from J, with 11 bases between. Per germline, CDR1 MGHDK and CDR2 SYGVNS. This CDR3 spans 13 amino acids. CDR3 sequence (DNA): TGTGCCAGCGGCGAGGGAGCCACAGATACGCAGTATTTT. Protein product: CASGEGATDTQYF.

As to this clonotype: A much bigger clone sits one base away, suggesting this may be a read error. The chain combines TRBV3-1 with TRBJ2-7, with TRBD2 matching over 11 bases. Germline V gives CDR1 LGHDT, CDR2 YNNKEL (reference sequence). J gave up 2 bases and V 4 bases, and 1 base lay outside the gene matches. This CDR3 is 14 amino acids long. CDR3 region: CASSPLAGAYEQYF. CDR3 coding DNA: TGTGCCAGCAGCCCACTAGCGGGGGCCTACGAGCAGTACTTC.

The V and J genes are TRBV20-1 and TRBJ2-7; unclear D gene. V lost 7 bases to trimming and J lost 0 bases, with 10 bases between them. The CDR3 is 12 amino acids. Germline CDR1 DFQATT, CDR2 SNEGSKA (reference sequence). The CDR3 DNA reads TGCAGTGTTGTTGTAAGCTCCTACGAGCAGTACTTC. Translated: CSVVVSSYEQYF.

CDR3 nucleotides: TGTGCCAGCAGCTTAGCAGGGCGCGCTGGTAATGAAAAACTGTTTTTT. Its translation is CASSLAGRAGNEKLFF. V is TRBV7-6 and J is TRBJ1-4, with D uncertain. The CDR3 length is 16 residues. V dropped 0 bases and J dropped 4 bases, with 12 bases sitting between them. CDR1 SGHVS and CDR2 FNYEAQ come from the germline V gene.

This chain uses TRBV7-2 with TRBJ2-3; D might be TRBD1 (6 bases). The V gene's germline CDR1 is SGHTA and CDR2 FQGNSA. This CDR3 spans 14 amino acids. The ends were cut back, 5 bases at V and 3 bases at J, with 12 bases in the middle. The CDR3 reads CASSPRTVTDTQYF. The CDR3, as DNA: TGTGCCAGCAGCCCCCGGACAGTTACAGATACGCAGTATTTT.

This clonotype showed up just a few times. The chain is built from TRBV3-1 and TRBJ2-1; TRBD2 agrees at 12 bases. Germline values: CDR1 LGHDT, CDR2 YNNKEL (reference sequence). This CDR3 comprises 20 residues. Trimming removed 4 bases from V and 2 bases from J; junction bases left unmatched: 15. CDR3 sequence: CASSPRTSGDSTPTYNEQFF. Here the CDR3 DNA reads TGTGCCAGCAGCCCACGGACTAGCGGGGACTCAACCCCAACCTACAATGAGCAGTTCTTC.

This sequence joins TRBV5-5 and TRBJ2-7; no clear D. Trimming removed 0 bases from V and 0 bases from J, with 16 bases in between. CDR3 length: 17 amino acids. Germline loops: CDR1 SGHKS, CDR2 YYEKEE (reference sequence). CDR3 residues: CASSLASGGTSSYEQYF. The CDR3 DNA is TGTGCCAGCAGCTTGGCCAGTGGTGGCACGAGCTCCTACGAGCAGTACTTC. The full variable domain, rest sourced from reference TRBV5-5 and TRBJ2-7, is DAGVTQSPTHLIKTRGQQVTLRCSPISGHKSVSWYQQVLGQGPQFIFQYYEKEERGRGNFPDRFSARQFPNYSSELNVNALLLGDSALYLCASSLASGGTSSYEQYFGPGTRLTVT.

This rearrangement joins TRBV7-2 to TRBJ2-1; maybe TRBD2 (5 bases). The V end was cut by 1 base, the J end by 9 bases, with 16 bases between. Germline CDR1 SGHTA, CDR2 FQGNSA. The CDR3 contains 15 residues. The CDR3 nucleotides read TGTGCCAGCAGCTTAGTCGGGCTATCGGCGGGTGAGCAGTTCTTC. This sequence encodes CASSLVGLSAGEQFF.

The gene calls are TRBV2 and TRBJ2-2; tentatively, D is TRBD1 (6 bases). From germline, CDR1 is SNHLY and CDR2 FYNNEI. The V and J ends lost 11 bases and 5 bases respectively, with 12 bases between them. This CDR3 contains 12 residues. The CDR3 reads CAGGQGTGELFF. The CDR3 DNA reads TGTGCCGGGGGTCAGGGGACCGGGGAGCTGTTTTTT.

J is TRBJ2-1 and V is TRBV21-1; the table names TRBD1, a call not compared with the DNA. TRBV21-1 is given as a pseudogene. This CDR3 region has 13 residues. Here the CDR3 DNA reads TGTGCCAGCAGCATAAAGGAATGGACAGAGCAGTTCTTC. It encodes CASSIKEWTEQFF.

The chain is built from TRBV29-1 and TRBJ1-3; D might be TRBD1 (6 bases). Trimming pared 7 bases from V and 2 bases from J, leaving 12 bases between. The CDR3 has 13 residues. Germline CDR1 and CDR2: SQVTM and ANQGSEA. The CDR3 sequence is CSAKTGTGNTIYF. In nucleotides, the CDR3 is TGCAGCGCTAAAACAGGGACTGGAAACACCATATATTTT.

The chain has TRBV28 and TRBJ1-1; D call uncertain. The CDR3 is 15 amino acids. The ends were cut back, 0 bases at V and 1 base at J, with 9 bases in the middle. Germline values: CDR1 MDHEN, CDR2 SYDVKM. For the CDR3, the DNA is TGTGCCAGCAGTTTATGGGCCAGAGGGAACACTGAAGCTTTCTTT. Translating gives CASSLWARGNTEAFF.

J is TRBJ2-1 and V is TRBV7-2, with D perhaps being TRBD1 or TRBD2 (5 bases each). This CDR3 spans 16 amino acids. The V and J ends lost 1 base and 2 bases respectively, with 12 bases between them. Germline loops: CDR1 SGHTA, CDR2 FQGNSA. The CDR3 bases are TGTGCCAGCAGCTTAGAGGGGACGATTACCTACAATGAGCAGTTCTTC. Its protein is CASSLEGTITYNEQFF.

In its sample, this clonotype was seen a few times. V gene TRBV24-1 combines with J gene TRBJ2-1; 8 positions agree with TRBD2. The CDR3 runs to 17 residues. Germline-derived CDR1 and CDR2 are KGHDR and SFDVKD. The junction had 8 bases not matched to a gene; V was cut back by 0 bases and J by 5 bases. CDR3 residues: CATSDLQGSGMNNEQFF. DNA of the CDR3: TGTGCCACCAGTGATTTGCAAGGTAGCGGGATGAACAATGAGCAGTTCTTC.

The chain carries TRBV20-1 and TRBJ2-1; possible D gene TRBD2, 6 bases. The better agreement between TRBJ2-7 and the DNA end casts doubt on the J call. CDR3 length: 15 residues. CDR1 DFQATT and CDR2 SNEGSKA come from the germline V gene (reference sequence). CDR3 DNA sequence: TGCAGTGCTAGGTCCGAGGGACTTTCCTACAATGAGCAGTACTTC. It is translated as CSARSEGLSYNEQYF.

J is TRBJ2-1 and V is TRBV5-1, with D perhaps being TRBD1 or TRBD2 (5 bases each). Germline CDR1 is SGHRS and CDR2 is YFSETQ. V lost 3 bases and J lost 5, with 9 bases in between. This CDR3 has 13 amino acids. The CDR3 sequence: CASSSGPDNEQFF. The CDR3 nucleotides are TGCGCCAGCAGCTCGGGACCTGACAATGAGCAGTTCTTC.

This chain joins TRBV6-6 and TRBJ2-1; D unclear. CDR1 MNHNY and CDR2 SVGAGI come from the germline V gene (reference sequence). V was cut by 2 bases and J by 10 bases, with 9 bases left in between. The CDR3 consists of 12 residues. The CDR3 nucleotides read TGTGCCAGCAGTTACGGGCTAACCGAGCAGTTCTTC. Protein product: CASSYGLTEQFF.

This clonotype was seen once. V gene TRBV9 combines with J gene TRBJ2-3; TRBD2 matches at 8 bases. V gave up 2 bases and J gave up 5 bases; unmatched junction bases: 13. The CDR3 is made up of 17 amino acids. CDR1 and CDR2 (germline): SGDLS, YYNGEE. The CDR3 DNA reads TGTGCCAGCAGCGTCGGACCCGGAGCGGGAGTCCAAGATACGCAGTATTTT. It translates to CASSVGPGAGVQDTQYF.

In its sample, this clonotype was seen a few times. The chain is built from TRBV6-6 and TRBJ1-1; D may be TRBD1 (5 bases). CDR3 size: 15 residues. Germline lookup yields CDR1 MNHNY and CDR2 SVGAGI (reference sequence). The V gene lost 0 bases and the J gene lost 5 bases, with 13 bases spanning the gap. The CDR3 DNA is TGTGCCAGCAGTTACTCGATGCGTCGGGGGACTGAAGCTTTCTTT. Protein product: CASSYSMRRGTEAFF.

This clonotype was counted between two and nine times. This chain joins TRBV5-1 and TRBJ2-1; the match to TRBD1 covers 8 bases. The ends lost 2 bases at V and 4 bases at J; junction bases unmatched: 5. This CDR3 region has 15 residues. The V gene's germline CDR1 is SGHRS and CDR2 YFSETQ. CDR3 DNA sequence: TGCGCCAGCAGCTTCCAGGGGGCGGAATACAATGAGCAGTTCTTC. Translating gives CASSFQGAEYNEQFF.

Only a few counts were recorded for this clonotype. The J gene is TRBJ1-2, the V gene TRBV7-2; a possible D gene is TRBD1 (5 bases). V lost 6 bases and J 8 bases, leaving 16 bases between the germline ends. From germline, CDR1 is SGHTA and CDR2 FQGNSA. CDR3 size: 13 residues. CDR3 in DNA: TGTGCCAGCAGTCGCCACCAGGGTGGCGGCTACACCTTC. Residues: CASSRHQGGGYTF.

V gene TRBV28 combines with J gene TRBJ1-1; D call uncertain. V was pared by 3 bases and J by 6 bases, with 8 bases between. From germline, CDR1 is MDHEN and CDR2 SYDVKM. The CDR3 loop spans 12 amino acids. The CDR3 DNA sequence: TGTGCCAGCAGTTTGGCCCGGGCTGAAGCTTTCTTT. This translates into CASSLARAEAFF.

The CDR3 sequence is CSASTDRGQFF. CDR3 DNA: TGCAGTGCTAGCACAGATCGGGGGCAGTTCTTC. The rearrangement uses TRBV20-1 and TRBJ2-1; a weak D match, TRBD2 (5 bases). The CDR3 contains 11 residues. Germline V gene data show CDR1 as DFQATT and CDR2 as SNEGSKA (reference sequence). Trimming left V 3 bases short and J 12 bases short, with 12 bases between.

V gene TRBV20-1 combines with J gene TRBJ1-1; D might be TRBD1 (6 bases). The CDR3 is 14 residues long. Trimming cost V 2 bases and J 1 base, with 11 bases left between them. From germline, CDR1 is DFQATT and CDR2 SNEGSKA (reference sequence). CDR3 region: CSARIRGANTEAFF. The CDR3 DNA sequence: TGCAGTGCTAGAATCCGGGGGGCGAACACTGAAGCTTTCTTT.

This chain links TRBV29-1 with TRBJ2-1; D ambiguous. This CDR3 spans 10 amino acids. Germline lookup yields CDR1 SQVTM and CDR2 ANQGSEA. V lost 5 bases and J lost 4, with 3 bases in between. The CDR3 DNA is TGCAGCGTTACTTACAATGAGCAGTTCTTC. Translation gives CSVTYNEQFF.

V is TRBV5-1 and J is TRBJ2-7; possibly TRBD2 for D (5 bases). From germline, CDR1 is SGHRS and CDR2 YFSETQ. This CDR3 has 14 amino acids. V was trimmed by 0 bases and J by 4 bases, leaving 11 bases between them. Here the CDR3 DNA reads TGCGCCAGCAGCTTGGCGAGCGGCCTATACGAGCAGTACTTC. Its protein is CASSLASGLYEQYF.